This TCR beta chain appears in the sequencing data of a study of identical twins. Points from the study as a whole: The study found weaker excess twin sharing in beta out-of-frame sequences.

Unique molecular identifiers were present on the cDNA, and a universal primer site came from template switching. TCRdb passed the 5' RACE reads through MiXCR, listing each CDR3 protein once. The data contain roughly 240,000 distinct CDR3 sequences, approximately 8% of them singletons. This clonotype was seen only a few times. Its target is not known. In germline, CDR1 is LNHDA, CDR2 SQIVND (reference sequence). Trimming removed 5 bases from V and 5 bases from J, with 13 bases in between. The CDR3 spans 14 residues. These data were also reused for a study on yellow fever vaccine responses in identical twins.

The sequencing sample was made of CD8+ T cells sorted from blood. This clonotype originated in a woman younger than 30 in good health. The chain uses TRBV19 and TRBJ2-1; D might be TRBD1 (6 bases). The CDR3 region is CASSPGTPDNEQFF. CDR3 nucleotides: TGTGCCAGTAGTCCCGGGACACCGGACAATGAGCAGTTCTTC.